The sequence of this T cell receptor beta chain was determined in a study of blood T cell repertoires in COVID-19. Overall study context: Samples of COVID-19 (acute and convalescent) were obtained from the United States, Italy and Spain. T cells, B-cell-depleted T cells, or PBMCs provided the cDNA or gDNA that served as material.

Trimming cost V 3 bases and J 3 bases; bases outside gene matches: 4. CDR3 length equals 14 residues. CDR1 SGDLS and CDR2 YYNGEE come from the germline V gene. TCRdb's copy holds only in-frame clones and misses some; the assay was immunoSEQ multiplex PCR. The table lists 90,000 to 110,000 clones, roughly 76% of them singletons. Sequencing was carried out using peripheral blood. This TCR was recovered from a woman between 65 and 79 years old with acute or convalescent COVID-19. This sequence joins TRBV9 and TRBJ2-5, with 8 positions matching TRBD2. CDR3: CASSAGGSEETQYF. CDR3 coding DNA: TGTGCCAGCAGCGCGGGGGGGTCGGAAGAGACCCAGTACTTC.